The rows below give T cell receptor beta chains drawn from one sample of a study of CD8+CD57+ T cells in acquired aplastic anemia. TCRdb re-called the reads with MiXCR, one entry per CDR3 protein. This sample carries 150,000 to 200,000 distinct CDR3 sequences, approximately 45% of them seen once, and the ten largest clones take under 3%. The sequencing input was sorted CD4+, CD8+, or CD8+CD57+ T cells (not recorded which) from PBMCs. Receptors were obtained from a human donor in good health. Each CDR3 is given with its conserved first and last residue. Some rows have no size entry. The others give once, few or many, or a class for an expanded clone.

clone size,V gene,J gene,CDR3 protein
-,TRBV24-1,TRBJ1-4,CATRDATNEKLFF
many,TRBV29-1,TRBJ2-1,CSATLAGGPSHNEQFF
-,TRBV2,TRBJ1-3,CASRGGRGVDTIYF
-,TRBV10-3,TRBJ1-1,CAIRPTGSRNTEAFF
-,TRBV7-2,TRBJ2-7,CASSSPPGRNEQYF
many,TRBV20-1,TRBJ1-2,CSAIPVLVGRIYGYTF
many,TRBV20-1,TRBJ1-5,CSARQGGQPQHF
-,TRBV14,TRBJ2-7,CASSQRTGRAYEQYF
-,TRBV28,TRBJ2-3,CASKVTGTVGTDTQYF
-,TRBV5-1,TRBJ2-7,CASSVGTASSGEQYF
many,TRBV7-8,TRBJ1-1,CASSPDRRNTEAFF
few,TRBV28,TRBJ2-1,CASSSQGGTYNEQFF
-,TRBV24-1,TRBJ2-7,CATSEAGTDYEQYF
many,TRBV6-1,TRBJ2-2,CASSDRGFTGELFF
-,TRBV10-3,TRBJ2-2,CAITKTGLAGAGELFF
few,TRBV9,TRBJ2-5,CASSVAPSAGVQETQYF
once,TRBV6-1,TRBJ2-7,CASSEQAGAGYEQYF
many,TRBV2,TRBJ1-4,CATGTGASGLFF
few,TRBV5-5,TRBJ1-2,CASSLSRVGYGYTF
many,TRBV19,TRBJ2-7,CASRKNGGSSYEQYF
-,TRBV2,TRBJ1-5,CASSGGTGGIQPQHF
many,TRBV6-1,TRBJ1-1,CASRQGVSTEAFF
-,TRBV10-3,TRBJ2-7,CAISWQGNSYEQYF
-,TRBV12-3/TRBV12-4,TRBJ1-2,CASSPNSYGYTF
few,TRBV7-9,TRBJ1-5,CASSFNSNQPQHF
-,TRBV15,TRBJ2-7,CATSRDRGDYEQYF
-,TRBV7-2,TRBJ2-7,CASSQGLDYYEQYF
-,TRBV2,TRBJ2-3,CASSDGASGGFGTDTQYF
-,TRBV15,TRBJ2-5,CATSRVAGARETQYF
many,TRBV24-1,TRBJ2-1,CATRPGEQDSYNEQFF
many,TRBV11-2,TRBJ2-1,CASSRGRTSGRAYEQFF
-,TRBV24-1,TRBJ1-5,CATNPGDSNQPQHF
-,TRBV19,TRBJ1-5,CASSGGQAPQHF
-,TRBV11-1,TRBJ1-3,CASSLGSQGTTGNTIYF
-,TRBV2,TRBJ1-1,CTSSANLMTGPNTEAFF
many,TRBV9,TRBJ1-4,CASSPRGRTNEKLFF
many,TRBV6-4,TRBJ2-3,CASSQTGRDTQYF
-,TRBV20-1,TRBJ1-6,CSARKGQDNSPLHF
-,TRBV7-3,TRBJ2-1,CASSTRYEQFF
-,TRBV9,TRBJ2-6,CASSVVDRSRAGANVLTF
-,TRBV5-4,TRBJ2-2,CASSLEKTGELFF
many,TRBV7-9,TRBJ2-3,CASSRPGWGVVDTQYF
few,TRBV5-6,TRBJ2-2,CASSANRDRPSAGELFF
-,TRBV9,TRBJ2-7,CASSVASGGTYEQYF